The present entry profiles one T cell receptor (beta chain) with its context. This specimen comes from a study of T cell changes during pregnancy in multiple sclerosis. Germline CDR1 and CDR2: SGHDT and YYEEEE. The CDR3 contains 13 residues. V dropped 1 base and J dropped 9 bases, with 11 bases sitting between them. Assay: immunoSEQ multiplex PCR; the TCRdb copy retains only in-frame clones and omits some. The table shows some 110,000 clones, with 85% to 95% occurring only once. The sequencing here drew on peripheral blood, taken after pregnancy. The clonotype comes from a female donor with multiple sclerosis, enrolled in a pregnancy study. The chain combines TRBV5-6 with TRBJ2-1, with D tentatively TRBD1 (5 bases). This chain's CDR3 is CASSLIGAREQFF. The DNA for the CDR3 is TGTGCCAGCAGCTTGATAGGGGCTCGTGAGCAGTTCTTC.